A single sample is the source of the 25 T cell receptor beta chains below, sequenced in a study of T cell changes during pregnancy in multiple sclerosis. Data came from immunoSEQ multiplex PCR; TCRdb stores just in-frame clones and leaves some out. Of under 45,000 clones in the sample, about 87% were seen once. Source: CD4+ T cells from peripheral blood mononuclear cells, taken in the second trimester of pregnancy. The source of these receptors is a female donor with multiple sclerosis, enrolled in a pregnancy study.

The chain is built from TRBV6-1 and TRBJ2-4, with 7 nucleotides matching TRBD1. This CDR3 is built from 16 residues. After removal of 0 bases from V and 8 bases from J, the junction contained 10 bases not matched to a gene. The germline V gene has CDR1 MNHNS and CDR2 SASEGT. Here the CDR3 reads CASSEAKYRGRDIQYF. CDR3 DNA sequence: TGTGCCAGCAGTGAAGCGAAGTACAGGGGACGCGACATTCAGTACTTC.

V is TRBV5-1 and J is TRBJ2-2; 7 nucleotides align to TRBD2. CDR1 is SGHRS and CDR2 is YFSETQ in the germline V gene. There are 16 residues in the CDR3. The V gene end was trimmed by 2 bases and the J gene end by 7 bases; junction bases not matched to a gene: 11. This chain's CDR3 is CASSFGGSGIGGELFF. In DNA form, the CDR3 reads TGCGCCAGCAGCTTTGGGGGGAGCGGGATCGGCGGGGAGCTGTTTTTT.

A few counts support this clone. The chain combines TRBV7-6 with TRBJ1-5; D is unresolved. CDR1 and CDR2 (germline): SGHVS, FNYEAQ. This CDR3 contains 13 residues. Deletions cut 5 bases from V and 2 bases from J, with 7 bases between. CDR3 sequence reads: CASSTAGNQPQHF. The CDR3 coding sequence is TGTGCCAGCAGCACAGCGGGCAATCAGCCCCAGCATTTT.

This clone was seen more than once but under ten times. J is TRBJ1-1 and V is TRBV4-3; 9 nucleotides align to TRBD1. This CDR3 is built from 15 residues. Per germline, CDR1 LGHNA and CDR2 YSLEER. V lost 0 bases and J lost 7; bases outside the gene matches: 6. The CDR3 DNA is TGCGCCAGCAGCCAAGAAAACAGGGGGCTGCATGAAGCTTTCTTT. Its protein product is CASSQENRGLHEAFF.

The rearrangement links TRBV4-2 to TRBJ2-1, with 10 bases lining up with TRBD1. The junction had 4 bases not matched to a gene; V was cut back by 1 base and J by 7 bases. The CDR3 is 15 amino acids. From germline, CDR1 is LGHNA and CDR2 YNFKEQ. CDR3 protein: CASSQGQGAENEQFF. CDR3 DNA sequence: TGTGCCAGCAGCCAAGGACAGGGGGCGGAGAATGAGCAGTTCTTC.

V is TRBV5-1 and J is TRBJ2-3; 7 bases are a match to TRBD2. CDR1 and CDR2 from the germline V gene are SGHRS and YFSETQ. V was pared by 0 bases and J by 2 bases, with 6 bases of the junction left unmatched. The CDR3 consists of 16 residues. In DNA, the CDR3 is TGCGCCAGCAGCTTGGGGGAGGGGAGAACCACAGATACGCAGTATTTT. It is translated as CASSLGEGRTTDTQYF.

The CDR3 bases are TGTGCCAGCAGCTTAGGCGGGATGTCCCAGCCCCAGCATTTT. Encoded protein: CASSLGGMSQPQHF. The chain employs TRBV7-2 and TRBJ1-5; D is ambiguous. Between the trimmed V and J ends, which lost 1 base and 7 bases, there was a span of 11 bases. The CDR3 is made up of 14 amino acids. CDR1 and CDR2 from the germline V gene are SGHTA and FQGNSA.

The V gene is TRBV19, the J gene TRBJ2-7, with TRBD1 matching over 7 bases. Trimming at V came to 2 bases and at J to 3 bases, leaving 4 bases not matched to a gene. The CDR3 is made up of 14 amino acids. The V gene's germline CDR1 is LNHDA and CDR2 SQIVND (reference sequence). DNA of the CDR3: TGTGCCAGTAGTATATGGCAGGGGGACTACGAGCAGTACTTC. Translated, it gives CASSIWQGDYEQYF.

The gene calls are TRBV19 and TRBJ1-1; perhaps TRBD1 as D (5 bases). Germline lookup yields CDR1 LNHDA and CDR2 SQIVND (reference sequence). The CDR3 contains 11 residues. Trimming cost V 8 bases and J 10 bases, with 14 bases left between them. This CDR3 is CASFSGMRAFF. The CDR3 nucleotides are TGTGCCAGTTTCTCAGGGATGAGAGCTTTCTTT.

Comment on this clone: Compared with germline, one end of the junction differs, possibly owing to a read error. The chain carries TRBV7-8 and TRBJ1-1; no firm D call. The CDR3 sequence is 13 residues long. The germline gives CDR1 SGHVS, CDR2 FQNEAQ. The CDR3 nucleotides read TGTGCCAGCAGCCTAGCGGCCAGCACTGAAGCTTTCTTT. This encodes CASSLAASTEAFF.

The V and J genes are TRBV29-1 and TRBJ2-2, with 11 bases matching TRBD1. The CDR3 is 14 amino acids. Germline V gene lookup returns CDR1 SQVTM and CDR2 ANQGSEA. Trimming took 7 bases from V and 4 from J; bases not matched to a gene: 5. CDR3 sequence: CSGGQGAGTGELFF. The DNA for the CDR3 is TGCAGCGGCGGACAGGGGGCGGGCACCGGGGAGCTGTTTTTT.

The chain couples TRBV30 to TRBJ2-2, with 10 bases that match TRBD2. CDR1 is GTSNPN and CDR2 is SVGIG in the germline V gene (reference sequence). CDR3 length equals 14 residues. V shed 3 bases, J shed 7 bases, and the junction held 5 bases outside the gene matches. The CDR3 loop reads CAWSEAGGFGELFF. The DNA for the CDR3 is TGTGCCTGGAGCGAAGCGGGGGGGTTCGGGGAGCTGTTTTTT.

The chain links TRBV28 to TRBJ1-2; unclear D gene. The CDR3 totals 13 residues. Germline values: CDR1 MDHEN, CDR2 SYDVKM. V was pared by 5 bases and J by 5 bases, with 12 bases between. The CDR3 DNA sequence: TGTGCCAGCAGTACTTCCCCGCCGTATGGCTACACCTTC. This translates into CASSTSPPYGYTF.

The CDR3 reads CASSGGTSGSETQYF. The CDR3 DNA is TGTGCCAGCAGCGGGGGGACTAGCGGGAGTGAGACCCAGTACTTC. V usage is TRBV5-4 and J usage is TRBJ2-5, with TRBD2 identical over 14 bases. With V trimmed by 4 bases and J by 5 bases, 4 bases remained unmatched. Looked up from germline, CDR1 is SGHNT and CDR2 is YYREEE (reference sequence). The CDR3 consists of 15 residues.

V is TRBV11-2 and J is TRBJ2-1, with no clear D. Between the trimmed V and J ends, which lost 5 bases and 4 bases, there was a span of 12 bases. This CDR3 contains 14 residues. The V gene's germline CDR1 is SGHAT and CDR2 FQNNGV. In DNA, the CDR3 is TGTGCCAGCAGCGTTGCTAGACTGTACAATGAGCAGTTCTTC. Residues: CASSVARLYNEQFF.

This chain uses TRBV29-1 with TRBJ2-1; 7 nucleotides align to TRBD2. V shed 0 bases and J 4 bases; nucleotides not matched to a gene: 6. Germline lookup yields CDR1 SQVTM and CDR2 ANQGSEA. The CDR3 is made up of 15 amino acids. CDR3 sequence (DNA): TGCAGCGTTGAAGATTCGGGAGGAAAATACAATGAGCAGTTCTTC. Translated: CSVEDSGGKYNEQFF.

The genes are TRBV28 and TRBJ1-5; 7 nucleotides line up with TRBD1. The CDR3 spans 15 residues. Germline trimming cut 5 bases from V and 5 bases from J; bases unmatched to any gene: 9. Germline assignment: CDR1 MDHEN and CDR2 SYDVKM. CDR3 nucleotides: TGTGCCAGCAGTCACCTGACAGGGAGGTATCAGCCCCAGCATTTT. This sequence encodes CASSHLTGRYQPQHF.

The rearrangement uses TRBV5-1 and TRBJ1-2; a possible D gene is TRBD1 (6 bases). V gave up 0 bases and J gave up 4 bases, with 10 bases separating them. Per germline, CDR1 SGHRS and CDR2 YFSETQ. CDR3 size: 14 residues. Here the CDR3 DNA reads TGCGCCAGCAGCTTGGACACAGGGACCTATGGCTACACCTTC. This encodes CASSLDTGTYGYTF.

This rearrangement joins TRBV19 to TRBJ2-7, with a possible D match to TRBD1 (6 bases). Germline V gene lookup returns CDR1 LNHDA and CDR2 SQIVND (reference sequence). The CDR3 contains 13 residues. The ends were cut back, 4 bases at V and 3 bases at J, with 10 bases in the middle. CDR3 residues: CASSKPGVYEQYF. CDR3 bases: TGTGCCAGTAGTAAACCAGGGGTCTACGAGCAGTACTTC.

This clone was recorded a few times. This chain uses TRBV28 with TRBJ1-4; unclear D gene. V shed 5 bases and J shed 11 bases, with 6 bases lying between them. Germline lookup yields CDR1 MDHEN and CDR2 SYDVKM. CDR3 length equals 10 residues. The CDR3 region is CASSAQKLFF. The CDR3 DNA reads TGTGCCAGCAGTGCCCAGAAACTGTTTTTT.

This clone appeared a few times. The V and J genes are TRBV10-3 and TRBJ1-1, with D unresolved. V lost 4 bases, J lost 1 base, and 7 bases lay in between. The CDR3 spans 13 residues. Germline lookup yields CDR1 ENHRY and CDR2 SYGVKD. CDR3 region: CAISVNGNTEAFF. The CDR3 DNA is TGTGCCATCAGTGTCAACGGGAACACTGAAGCTTTCTTT.

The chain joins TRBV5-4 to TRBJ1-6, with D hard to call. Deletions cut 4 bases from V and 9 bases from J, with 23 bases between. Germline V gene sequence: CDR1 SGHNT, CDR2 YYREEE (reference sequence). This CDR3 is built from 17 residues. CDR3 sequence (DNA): TGTGCCAGCAGCGCCCAGTTACTAGTCGGCGGCAGTTCACCCCTCCACTTT. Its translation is CASSAQLLVGGSSPLHF.

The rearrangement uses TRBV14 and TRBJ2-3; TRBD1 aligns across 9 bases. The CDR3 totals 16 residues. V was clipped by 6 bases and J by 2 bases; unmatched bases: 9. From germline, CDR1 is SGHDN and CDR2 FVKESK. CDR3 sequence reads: CASSRGRDRVTDTQYF. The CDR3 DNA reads TGTGCCAGCAGTCGTGGCCGGGACAGGGTCACAGATACGCAGTATTTT.

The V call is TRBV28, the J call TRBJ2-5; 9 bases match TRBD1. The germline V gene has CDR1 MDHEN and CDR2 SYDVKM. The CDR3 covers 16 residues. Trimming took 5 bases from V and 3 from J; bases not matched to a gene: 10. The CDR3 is CASSDNPGTGKETQYF. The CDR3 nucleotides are TGTGCCAGCAGTGACAACCCCGGGACAGGGAAAGAGACCCAGTACTTC.

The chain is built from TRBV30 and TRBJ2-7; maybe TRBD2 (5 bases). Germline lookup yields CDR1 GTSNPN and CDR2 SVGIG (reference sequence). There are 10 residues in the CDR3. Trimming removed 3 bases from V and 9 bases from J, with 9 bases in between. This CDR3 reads CAWSAGVQYF. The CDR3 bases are TGTGCCTGGAGCGCGGGCGTGCAGTACTTC. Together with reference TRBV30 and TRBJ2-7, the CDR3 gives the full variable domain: SQTIHQWPATLVQPVGSPLSLECTVEGTSNPNLYWYRQAAGRGLQLLFYSVGIGQISSEVPQNLSASRPQDRQFILSSKKLLLSDSGFYLCAWSAGVQYFGPGTRLTVT.